Only one count was recorded for the clone carrying this T cell receptor beta chain. The sample belongs to a study of blood T cell repertoires in COVID-19. Study context: COVID-19 samples collected from the United States, Italy and Spain covered acute and convalescent phases. The cDNA or gDNA used as material had been derived from T cells, B-cell-depleted T cells, or PBMCs.

Source study methods: By means of reference gene primer amplification, nucleated cell counts were estimated. Profiling relied on immunoSEQ multiplex PCR, and the TCRdb table lists in-frame clones only, not all of them. That table supplies the V and J calls and clone size; D and trimming were determined from the DNA. The sample has roughly 160,000 clones, approximately 90% seen once; the top ten hold over 3.5%. J gave up 6 bases and V 1 base, and 8 bases lay outside the gene matches. The CDR3 length is 16 residues. Looked up from germline, CDR1 is SGHAT and CDR2 is FQNNGV. Sequenced material: peripheral blood. V usage is TRBV11-2 and J usage is TRBJ2-3, with 9 bases lining up with TRBD2. The receptor's source is a woman aged 60 to 75 who had recovered from COVID-19. The CDR3 is CASSLGGLARPDTQYF. CDR3 DNA sequence: TGTGCCAGCAGCTTAGGCGGACTAGCGAGGCCCGATACGCAGTATTTT.